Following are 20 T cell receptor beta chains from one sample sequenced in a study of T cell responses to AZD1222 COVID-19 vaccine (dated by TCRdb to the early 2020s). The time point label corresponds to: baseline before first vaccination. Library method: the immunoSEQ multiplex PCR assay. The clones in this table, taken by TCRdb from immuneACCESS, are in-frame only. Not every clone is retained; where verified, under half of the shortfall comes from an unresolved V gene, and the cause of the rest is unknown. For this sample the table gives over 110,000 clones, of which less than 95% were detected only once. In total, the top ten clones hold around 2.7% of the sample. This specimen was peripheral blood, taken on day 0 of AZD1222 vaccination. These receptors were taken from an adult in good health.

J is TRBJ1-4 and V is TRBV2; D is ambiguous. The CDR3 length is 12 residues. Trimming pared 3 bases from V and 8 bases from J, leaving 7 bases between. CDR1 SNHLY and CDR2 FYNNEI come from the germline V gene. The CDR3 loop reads CASSDQWEKLFF. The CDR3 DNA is TGTGCCAGCAGTGACCAGTGGGAAAAACTGTTTTTT.

The CDR3: CASSLGVGRSFYEQYF. The CDR3, as DNA: TGTGCCAGCAGCTTGGGAGTTGGCAGATCCTTCTACGAGCAGTACTTC. This chain joins TRBV5-5 and TRBJ2-7; D is undetermined. Germline V lookup: CDR1 SGHKS, CDR2 YYEKEE (reference sequence). The CDR3 runs 16 residues. V lost 0 bases and J lost 3, with 16 bases in between.

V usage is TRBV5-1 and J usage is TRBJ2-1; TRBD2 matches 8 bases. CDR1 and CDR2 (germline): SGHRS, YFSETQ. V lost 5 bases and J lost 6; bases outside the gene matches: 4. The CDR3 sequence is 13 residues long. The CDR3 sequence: CASREGTSNEQFF. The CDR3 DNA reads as TGCGCCAGCAGAGAAGGGACTAGCAATGAGCAGTTCTTC.

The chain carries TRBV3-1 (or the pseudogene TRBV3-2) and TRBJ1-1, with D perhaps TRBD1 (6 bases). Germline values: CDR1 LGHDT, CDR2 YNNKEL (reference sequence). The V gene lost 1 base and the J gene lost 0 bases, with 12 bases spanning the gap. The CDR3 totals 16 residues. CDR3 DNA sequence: TGTGCCAGCAGCCAAGCGTGGGACACCGTGAACACTGAAGCTTTCTTT. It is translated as CASSQAWDTVNTEAFF.

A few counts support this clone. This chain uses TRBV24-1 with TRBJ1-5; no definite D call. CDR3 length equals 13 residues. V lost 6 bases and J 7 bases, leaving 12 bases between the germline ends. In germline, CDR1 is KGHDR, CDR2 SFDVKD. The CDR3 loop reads CATSFEEGQPQHF. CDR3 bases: TGTGCCACCAGTTTCGAGGAAGGACAGCCCCAGCATTTT.

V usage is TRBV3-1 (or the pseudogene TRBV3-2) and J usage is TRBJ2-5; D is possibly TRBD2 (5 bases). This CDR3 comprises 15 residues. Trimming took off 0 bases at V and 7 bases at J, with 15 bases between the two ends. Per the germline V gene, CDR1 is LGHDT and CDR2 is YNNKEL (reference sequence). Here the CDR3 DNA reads TGTGCCAGCAGCCAAGATGGGCTAGGTGGGAGGACCCAGTACTTC. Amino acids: CASSQDGLGGRTQYF.

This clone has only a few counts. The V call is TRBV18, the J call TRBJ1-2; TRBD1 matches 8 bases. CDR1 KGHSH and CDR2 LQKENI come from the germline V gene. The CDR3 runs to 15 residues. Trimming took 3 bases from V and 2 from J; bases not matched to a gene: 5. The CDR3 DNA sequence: TGTGCCAGCTCACCGGCCGGACAGGGAAACTATGGCTACACCTTC. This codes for CASSPAGQGNYGYTF.

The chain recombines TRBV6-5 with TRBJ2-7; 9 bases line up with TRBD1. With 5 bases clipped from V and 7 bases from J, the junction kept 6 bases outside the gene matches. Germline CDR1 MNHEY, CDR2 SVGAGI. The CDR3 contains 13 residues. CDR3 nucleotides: TGTGCCAGCAGTAACAGGGGGCCGTGGGAGCAGTACTTC. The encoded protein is CASSNRGPWEQYF.

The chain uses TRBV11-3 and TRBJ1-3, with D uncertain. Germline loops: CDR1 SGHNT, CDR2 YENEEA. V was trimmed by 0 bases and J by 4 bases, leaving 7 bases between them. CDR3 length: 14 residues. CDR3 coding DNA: TGTGCCAGCAGCTTAGATAGGCCCGGAAACACCATATATTTT. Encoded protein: CASSLDRPGNTIYF.

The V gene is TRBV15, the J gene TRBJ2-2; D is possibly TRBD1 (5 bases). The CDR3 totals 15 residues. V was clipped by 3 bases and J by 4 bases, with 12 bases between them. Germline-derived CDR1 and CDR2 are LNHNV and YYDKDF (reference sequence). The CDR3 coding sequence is TGTGCCACCAGCAGGAGTGGGGCCGGCACCGGGGAGCTGTTTTTT. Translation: CATSRSGAGTGELFF.

The CDR3 sequence is CASSRTSGSYEQFF. CDR3 in DNA: TGTGCCAGCAGTCGGACTAGCGGGAGTTATGAGCAGTTCTTC. This chain uses TRBV6-5 with TRBJ2-1; TRBD2 matches 13 bases. This CDR3 spans 14 amino acids. Looked up from germline, CDR1 is MNHEY and CDR2 is SVGAGI. V shed 5 bases and J 8 bases; nucleotides not matched to a gene: 3.

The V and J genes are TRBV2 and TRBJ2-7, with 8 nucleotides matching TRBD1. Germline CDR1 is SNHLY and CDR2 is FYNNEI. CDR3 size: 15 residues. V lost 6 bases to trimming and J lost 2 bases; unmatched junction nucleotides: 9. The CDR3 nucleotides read TGTGCCAGCAGCAACCGGGACAGGAGTGCCTACGAGCAGTACTTC. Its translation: CASSNRDRSAYEQYF.

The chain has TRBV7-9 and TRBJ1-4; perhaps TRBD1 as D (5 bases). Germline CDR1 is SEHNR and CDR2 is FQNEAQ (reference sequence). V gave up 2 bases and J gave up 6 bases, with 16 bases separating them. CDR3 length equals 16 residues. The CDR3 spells CASSLSFRGKYEKLFF. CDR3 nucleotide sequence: TGTGCCAGCAGCTTAAGTTTTCGGGGCAAATATGAAAAACTGTTTTTT.

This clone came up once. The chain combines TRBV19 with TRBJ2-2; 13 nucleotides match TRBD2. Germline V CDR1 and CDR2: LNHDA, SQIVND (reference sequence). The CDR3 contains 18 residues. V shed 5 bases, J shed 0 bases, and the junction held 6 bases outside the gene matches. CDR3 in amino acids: CASSLPGLAGPNTGELFF. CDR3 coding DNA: TGTGCCAGTAGTCTCCCGGGACTAGCGGGGCCGAACACCGGGGAGCTGTTTTTT.

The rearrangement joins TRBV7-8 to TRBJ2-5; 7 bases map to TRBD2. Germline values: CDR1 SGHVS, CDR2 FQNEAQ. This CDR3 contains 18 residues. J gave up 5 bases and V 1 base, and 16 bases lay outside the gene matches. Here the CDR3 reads CASSLGLALADYSETQYF. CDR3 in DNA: TGTGCCAGCAGCTTAGGCCTGGCTCTAGCGGACTACAGCGAGACCCAGTACTTC.

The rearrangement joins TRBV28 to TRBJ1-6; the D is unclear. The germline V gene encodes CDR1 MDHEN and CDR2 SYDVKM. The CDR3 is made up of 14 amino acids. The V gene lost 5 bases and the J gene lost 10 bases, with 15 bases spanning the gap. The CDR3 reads CASSIGPERSPLHF. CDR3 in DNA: TGTGCCAGCAGTATAGGTCCAGAGAGGTCACCCCTCCACTTT.

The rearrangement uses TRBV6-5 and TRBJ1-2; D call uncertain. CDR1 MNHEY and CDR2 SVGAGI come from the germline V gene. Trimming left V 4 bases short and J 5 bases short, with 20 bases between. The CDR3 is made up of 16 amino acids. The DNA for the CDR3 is TGTGCCAGCAGTTCGCTCCAATACCGGACGGGTTATGGCTACACCTTC. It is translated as CASSSLQYRTGYGYTF.

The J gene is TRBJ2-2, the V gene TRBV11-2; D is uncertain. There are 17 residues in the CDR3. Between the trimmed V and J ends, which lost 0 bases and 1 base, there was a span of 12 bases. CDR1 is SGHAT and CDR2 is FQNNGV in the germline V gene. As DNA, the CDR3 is TGTGCCAGCAGCTTAGATCTATGGGCGCGGAACACCGGGGAGCTGTTTTTT. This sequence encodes CASSLDLWARNTGELFF.

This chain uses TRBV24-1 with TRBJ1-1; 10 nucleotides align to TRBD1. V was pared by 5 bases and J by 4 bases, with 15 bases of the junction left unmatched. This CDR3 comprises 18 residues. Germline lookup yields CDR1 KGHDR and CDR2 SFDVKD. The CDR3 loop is CATSAPPGTGARGTEAFF. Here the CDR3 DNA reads TGTGCCACCAGTGCACCCCCCGGGACAGGGGCCCGGGGCACTGAAGCTTTCTTT.

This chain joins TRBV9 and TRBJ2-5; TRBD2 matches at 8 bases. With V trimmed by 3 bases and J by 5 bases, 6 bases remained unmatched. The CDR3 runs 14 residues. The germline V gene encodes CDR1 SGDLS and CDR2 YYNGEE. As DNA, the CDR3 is TGTGCCAGCAGCGAGACCGGGACTAGGGAGACCCAGTACTTC. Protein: CASSETGTRETQYF.